These 5 T cell receptor beta chains came from one sample sequenced in a study of cytomegalovirus exposure and HLA in healthy donors. The PCR was carried out with 60 Vbeta primers and 13 Jbeta primers. Sequencing used immunoSEQ multiplex PCR; TCRdb keeps in-frame clones, though not all of them. The sample lists more than 80,000 clones; approximately 81% were seen once. Material for sequencing was PBMCs. These receptors originate from a girl aged 2-10 years in good health and CMV-seropositive.

The V and J genes are TRBV10-3 and TRBJ2-3; tentative D call: TRBD2 (6 bases). CDR1 and CDR2 (germline): ENHRY, SYGVKD. This CDR3 has 18 residues. The germline V and J ends were trimmed by 3 bases and 1 base, with 20 bases remaining between them. In DNA form, the CDR3 reads TGTGCCATCAGTGACAAGCGGGTCACAACACCTGGCACAGATACGCAGTATTTT. The encoded protein is CAISDKRVTTPGTDTQYF.

In regard to this clone: The same CDR3 also results from other DNA sequences found in this sample. This chain joins TRBV6-1 and TRBJ1-1; D is unclear. This CDR3 is 13 amino acids long. Germline V gene sequence: CDR1 MNHNS, CDR2 SASEGT. V shed 3 bases and J shed 1 base, with 6 bases lying between them. The DNA of the CDR3 is TGTGCCAGCAGTGAGCGGGGGAACACTGAAGCTTTCTTT. Translation gives CASSERGNTEAFF.

This clone was picked up a small number of times. The chain links TRBV2 to TRBJ1-6; D is ambiguous. The CDR3 spans 13 residues. Trimming took off 4 bases at V and 8 bases at J, with 9 bases between the two ends. The germline V gene encodes CDR1 SNHLY and CDR2 FYNNEI. CDR3 region: CASSAGPDSPLHF. In nucleotides, the CDR3 is TGTGCCAGCAGTGCGGGTCCGGATTCACCCCTCCACTTT.

This clone was found a few times. This chain joins TRBV2 and TRBJ1-4; weak D call: TRBD1 (6 bases). This CDR3 contains 15 residues. Germline CDR1 SNHLY, CDR2 FYNNEI. The V and J ends lost 4 bases and 0 bases respectively, with 9 bases between them. The CDR3 spells CASSGQDSTNEKLFF. In DNA, the CDR3 is TGTGCCAGCAGTGGACAGGATTCAACTAATGAAAAACTGTTTTTT.

DNA for the CDR3: TGCGCCAGCAGCCGAACGGGACAGGCCCACGAGCAGTACTTC. Translating gives CASSRTGQAHEQYF. The V gene is TRBV5-1, the J gene TRBJ2-7; the match to TRBD1 covers 8 bases. The CDR3 covers 14 residues. Per germline, CDR1 SGHRS and CDR2 YFSETQ. V was clipped by 4 bases and J by 5 bases; unmatched bases: 8.